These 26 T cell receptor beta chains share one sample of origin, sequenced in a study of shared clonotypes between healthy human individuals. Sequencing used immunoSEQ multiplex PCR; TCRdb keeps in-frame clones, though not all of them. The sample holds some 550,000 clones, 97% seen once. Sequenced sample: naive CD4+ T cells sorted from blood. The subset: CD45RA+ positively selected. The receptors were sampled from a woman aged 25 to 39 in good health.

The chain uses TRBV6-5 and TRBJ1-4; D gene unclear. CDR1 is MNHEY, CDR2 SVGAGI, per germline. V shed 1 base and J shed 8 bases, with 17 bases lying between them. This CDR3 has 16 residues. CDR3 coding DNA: TGTGCCAGCAGTTACTTACAGACGATGATCAGAGAAAAACTGTTTTTT. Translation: CASSYLQTMIREKLFF.

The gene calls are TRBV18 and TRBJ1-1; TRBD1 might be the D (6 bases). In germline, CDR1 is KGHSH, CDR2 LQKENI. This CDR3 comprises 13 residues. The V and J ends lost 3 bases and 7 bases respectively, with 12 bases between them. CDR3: CASSPPGQIEAFF. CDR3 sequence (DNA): TGTGCCAGCTCACCTCCCGGACAGATTGAAGCTTTCTTT.

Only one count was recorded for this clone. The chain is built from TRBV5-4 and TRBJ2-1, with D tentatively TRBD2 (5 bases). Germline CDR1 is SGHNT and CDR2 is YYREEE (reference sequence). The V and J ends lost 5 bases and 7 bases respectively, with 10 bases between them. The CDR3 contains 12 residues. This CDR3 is CASSFRGNEQFF. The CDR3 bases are TGTGCCAGCAGTTTCCGGGGAAATGAGCAGTTCTTC.

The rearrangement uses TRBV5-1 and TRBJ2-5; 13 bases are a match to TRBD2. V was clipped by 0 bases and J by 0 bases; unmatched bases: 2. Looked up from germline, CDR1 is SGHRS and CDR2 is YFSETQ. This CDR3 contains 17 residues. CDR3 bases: TGCGCCAGCAGCTTGGGTGGGACTAGCGGGGACCAAGAGACCCAGTACTTC. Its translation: CASSLGGTSGDQETQYF.

CDR3 coding DNA: TGTGCCAGCAGCTACCTAGCGGGGAGGTCCTCCTACTACAATGAGCAGTTCTTC. It encodes CASSYLAGRSSYYNEQFF. The J gene is TRBJ2-1, the V gene TRBV27; 9 bases fit TRBD2. J lost 3 bases, V lost 6 bases, and 15 bases had no gene match. Germline assignment: CDR1 MNHEY and CDR2 SMNVEV (reference sequence). The CDR3 is made up of 18 amino acids.

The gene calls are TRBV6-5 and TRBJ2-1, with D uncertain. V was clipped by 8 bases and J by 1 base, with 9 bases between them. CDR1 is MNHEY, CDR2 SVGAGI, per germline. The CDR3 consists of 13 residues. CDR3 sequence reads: CASRRTSYNEQFF. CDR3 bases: TGTGCCAGCCGCAGGACGTCCTACAATGAGCAGTTCTTC.

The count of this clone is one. The CDR3 reads CASSYAFTGAGGELFF. CDR3 bases: TGTGCCAGCAGCTACGCGTTTACGGGGGCGGGCGGGGAGCTGTTTTTT. This rearrangement joins TRBV7-6 to TRBJ2-2; D tentatively reads TRBD1 or TRBD2 (6 bases each). The germline V gene encodes CDR1 SGHVS and CDR2 FNYEAQ. V gave up 4 bases and J gave up 7 bases, with 19 bases separating them. The CDR3 runs to 16 residues.

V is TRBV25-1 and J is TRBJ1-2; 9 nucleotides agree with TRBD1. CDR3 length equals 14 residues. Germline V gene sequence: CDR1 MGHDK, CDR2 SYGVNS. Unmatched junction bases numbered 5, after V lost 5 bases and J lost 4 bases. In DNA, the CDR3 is TGTGCCAGCAGTAACAGGGGGCGCTTCTATGGCTACACCTTC. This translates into CASSNRGRFYGYTF.

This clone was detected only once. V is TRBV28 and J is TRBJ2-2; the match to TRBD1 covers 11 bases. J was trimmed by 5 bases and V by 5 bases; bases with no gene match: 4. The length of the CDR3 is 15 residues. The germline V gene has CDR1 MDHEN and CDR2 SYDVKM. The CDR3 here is CASSQGQGVTGELFF. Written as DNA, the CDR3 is TGTGCCAGCAGTCAGGGACAGGGGGTTACCGGGGAGCTGTTTTTT.

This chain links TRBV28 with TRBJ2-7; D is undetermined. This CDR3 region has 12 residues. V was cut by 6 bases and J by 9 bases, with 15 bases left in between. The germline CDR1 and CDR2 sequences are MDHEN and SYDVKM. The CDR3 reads CASSSPSRPQYF. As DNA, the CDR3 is TGTGCCAGCAGCTCACCCAGCAGACCGCAGTACTTC.

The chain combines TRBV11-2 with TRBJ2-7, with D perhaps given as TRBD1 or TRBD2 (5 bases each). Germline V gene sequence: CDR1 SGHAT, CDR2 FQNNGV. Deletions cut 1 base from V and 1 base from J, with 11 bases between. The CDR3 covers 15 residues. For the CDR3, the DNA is TGTGCCAGCAGCTTAGCGTGGGGGAATTCCTACGAGCAGTACTTC. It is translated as CASSLAWGNSYEQYF.

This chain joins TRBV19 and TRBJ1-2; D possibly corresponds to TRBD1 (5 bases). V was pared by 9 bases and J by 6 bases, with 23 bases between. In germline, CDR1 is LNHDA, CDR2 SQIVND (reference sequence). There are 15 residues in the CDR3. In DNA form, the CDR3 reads TGTGCCAGCGGTAGGAAAGGTGCAGGGCAAAATGGCTACACCTTC. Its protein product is CASGRKGAGQNGYTF.

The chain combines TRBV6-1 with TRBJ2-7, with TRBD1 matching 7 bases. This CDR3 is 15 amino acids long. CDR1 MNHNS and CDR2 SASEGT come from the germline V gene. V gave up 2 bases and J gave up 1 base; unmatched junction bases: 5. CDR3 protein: CASSEQGDPSYEQYF. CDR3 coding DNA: TGTGCCAGCAGTGAACAGGGGGACCCTTCCTACGAGCAGTACTTC.

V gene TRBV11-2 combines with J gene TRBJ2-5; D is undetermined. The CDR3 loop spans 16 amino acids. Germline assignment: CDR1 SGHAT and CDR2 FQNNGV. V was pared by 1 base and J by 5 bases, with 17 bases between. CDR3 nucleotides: TGTGCCAGCAGCTTAGGGTCTTCTGGGGATGTCGAGACCCAGTACTTC. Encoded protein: CASSLGSSGDVETQYF.

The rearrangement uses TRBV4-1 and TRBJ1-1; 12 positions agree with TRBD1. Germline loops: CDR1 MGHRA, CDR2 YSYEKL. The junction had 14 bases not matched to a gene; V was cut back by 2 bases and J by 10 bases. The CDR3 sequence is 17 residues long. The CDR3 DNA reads TGCGCCAGCAGCCAATCTGGGACAGGGGGCTTCCGGGCTGGAGCTTTCTTT. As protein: CASSQSGTGGFRAGAFF.

The CDR3 nucleotides are TGTGCCAGCAGAGCAGGGACAGGGGTTTACAATGAGCAGTTCTTC. It codes for CASRAGTGVYNEQFF. The chain joins TRBV6-1 to TRBJ2-1; 10 bases match TRBD1. J lost 4 bases, V lost 6 bases, and 6 bases had no gene match. This CDR3 has 15 residues. Germline V CDR1 and CDR2: MNHNS, SASEGT.

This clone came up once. DNA of the CDR3: TGTGCCAGCGGAACAGGGTTGAACACTGAAGCTTTCTTT. This translates into CASGTGLNTEAFF. The J gene is TRBJ1-1, the V gene TRBV6-5, with a tentative D call TRBD1 (6 bases). Germline V gene data show CDR1 as MNHEY and CDR2 as SVGAGI. V shed 8 bases and J shed 0 bases, with 10 bases lying between them. The CDR3 consists of 13 residues.

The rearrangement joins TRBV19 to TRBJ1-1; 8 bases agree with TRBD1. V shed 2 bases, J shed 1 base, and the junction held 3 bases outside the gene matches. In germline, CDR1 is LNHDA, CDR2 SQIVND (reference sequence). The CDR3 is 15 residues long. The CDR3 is CASSIQGAGNTEAFF. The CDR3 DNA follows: TGTGCCAGTAGTATACAGGGGGCAGGGAACACTGAAGCTTTCTTT.

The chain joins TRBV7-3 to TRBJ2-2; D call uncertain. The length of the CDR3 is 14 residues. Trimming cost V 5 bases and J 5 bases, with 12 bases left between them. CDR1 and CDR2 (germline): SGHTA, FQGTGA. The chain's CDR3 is CASSRAPTTGELFF. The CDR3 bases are TGTGCCAGCAGCCGCGCGCCTACGACCGGGGAGCTGTTTTTT.

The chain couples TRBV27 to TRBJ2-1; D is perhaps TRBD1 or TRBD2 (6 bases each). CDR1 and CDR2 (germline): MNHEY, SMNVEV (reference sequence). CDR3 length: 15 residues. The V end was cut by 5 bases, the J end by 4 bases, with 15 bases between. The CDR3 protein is CASSPLRGLYNEQFF. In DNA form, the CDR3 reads TGTGCCAGCAGTCCCCTCCGGGGGCTGTACAATGAGCAGTTCTTC.

Here the CDR3 DNA reads TGTGCCAGCACATTCGGGGGGCCTAATGAAAAACTGTTTTTT. Translated: CASTFGGPNEKLFF. V is TRBV6-6 and J is TRBJ1-4, with D tentatively TRBD1 (6 bases). The germline V gene has CDR1 MNHNY and CDR2 SVGAGI (reference sequence). Deletions cut 7 bases from V and 3 bases from J, with 12 bases between. The CDR3 consists of 14 residues.

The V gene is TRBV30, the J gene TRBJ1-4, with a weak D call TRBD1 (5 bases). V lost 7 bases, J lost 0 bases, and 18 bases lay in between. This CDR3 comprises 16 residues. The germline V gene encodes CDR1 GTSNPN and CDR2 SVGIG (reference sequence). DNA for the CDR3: TGTGCCTTAAATGGGGGACGGGGGGCAACTAATGAAAAACTGTTTTTT. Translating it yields CALNGGRGATNEKLFF. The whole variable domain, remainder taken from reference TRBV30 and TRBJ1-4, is SQTIHQWPATLVQPVGSPLSLECTVEGTSNPNLYWYRQAAGRGLQLLFYSVGIGQISSEVPQNLSASRPQDRQFILSSKKLLLSDSGFYLCALNGGRGATNEKLFFGSGTQLSVL.

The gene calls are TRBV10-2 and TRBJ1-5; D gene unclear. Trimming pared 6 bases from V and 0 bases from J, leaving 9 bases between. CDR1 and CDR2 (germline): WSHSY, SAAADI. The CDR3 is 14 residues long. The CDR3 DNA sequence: TGCGCCAGCAGGGCGGCAGCTAGCAATCAGCCCCAGCATTTT. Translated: CASRAAASNQPQHF.

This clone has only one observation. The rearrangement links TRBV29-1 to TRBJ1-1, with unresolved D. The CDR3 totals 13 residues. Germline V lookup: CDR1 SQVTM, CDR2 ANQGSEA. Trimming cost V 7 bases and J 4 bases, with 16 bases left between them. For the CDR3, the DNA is TGCAGCGACCGAACAGAAGTCGGCACTGAAGCTTTCTTT. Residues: CSDRTEVGTEAFF.

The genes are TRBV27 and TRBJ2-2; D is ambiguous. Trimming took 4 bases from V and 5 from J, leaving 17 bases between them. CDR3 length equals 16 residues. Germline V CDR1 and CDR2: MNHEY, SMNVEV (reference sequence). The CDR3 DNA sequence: TGTGCCAGCAGTTCAATCTCACGATCCGGGACCGGGGAGCTGTTTTTT. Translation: CASSSISRSGTGELFF.

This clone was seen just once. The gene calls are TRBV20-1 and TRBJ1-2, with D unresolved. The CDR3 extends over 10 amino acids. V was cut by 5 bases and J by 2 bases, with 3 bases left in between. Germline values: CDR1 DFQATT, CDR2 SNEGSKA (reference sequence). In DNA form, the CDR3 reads TGCAGTGCTCACAACTATGGCTACACCTTC. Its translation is CSAHNYGYTF.